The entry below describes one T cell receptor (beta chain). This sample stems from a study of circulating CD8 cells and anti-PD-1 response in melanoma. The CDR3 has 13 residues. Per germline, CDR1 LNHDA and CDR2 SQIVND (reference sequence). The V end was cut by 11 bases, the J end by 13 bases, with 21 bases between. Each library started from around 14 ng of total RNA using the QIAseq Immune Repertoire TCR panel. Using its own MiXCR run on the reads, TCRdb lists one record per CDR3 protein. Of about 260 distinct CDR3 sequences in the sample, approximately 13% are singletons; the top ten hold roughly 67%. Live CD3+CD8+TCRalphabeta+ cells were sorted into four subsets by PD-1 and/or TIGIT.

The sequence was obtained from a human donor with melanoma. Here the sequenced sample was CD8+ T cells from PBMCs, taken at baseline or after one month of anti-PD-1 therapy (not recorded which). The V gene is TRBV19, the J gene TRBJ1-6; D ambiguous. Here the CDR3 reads CAAGPGPFEPLHF. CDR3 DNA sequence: TGTGCCGCCGGGCCAGGACCCTTTGAGCCCCTCCACTTT.